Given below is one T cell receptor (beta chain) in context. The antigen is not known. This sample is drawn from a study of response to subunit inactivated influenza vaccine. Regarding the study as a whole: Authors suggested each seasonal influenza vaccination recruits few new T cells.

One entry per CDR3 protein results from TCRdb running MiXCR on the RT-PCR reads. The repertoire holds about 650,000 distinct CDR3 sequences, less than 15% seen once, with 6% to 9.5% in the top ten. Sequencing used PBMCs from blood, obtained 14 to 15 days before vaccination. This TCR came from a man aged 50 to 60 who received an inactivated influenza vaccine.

As DNA, the CDR3 is TGTGCCAGCAGTTACTCGAAACTCGTAACAGGCTACAATGAGCAGTTCTTC. Protein sequence: CASSYSKLVTGYNEQFF. The genes are TRBV6-5 and TRBJ2-1; tentative D call: TRBD1 (5 bases). This CDR3 contains 17 residues. Trimming cost V 0 bases and J 3 bases, with 15 bases left between them. The germline V gene has CDR1 MNHEY and CDR2 SVGAGI.